This TCR beta chain stems from a study of CD8 T cells in Susac syndrome. It was with random hexamers that 0.5 to 1 ug RNA was reverse transcribed. With immunoSEQ multiplex PCR, TCR beta CDR3 was amplified across 54 Vbeta and 13 Jbeta. TCRdb redid the calling of the immunoSEQ multiplex PCR reads with MiXCR, one entry per CDR3 protein. Seen here are fewer than 200,000 distinct CDR3 sequences, approximately 94% observed once, and the top ten hold 0.12%. Study conclusions and caveats: By the study's own acknowledgment, its TCR sequencing and HLA analysis included relatively few individuals. In Susac syndrome, the CD4+ T cell repertoires did not show clonal expansion.

On this clonotype itself: Its specificity is not known.

Germline assignment: CDR1 SGHNT and CDR2 YYREEE (reference sequence). The CDR3 is 12 amino acids. With 3 bases removed from V and 5 bases from J, the gap between germline ends came to 8 bases. Negative isolation yielded CD4+ and CD8+ T cells, and FACS enriched TEMRA cells. The chain employs TRBV5-4 and TRBJ2-5; no firm D call. Source material: CD4+ T cells from PBMCs. The sequence derives from a human donor with Susac syndrome. CDR3 nucleotides: TGTGCCAGCAGCTCCAGTCGGGAGACCCAGTACTTC. Protein: CASSSSRETQYF. Variable domain in full (rest from reference TRBV5-4 and TRBJ2-5): ETGVTQSPTHLIKTRGQQVTLRCSSQSGHNTVSWYQQALGQGPQFIFQYYREEENGRGNFPPRFSGLQFPNYSSELNVNALELDDSALYLCASSSSRETQYFGPGTRLLVL.